The 25 T cell receptor beta chains below come from one sample, sequenced in a study of blood T cell repertoires in COVID-19. The protocol was immunoSEQ multiplex PCR, while the TCRdb copy is restricted to in-frame clones and leaves out a portion. The sample lists some 50,000 clones; about 90% were seen once. Sequencing input: peripheral blood. The origin of the receptors is an older man with active COVID-19.

The chain joins TRBV15 to TRBJ1-2; D is undetermined. Trimming shortened V by 0 bases and J by 3 bases, and 11 bases separated the two germline ends. The germline gives CDR1 LNHNV, CDR2 YYDKDF (reference sequence). This CDR3 region has 15 residues. The DNA of the CDR3 is TGTGCCACCAGCAGAGATCTCGAGACATACTATGGCTACACCTTC. Amino acids: CATSRDLETYYGYTF.

The chain couples TRBV5-1 to TRBJ2-7; 8 bases map to TRBD1. This CDR3 contains 13 residues. Germline lookup yields CDR1 SGHRS and CDR2 YFSETQ. V gave up 7 bases and J gave up 4 bases; unmatched junction bases: 7. CDR3: CASGTGIGYEQYF. The CDR3 DNA sequence: TGCGCCAGCGGGACAGGTATTGGATACGAGCAGTACTTC. The full variable domain, its missing parts supplied by reference TRBV5-1 and TRBJ2-7, is KAGVTQTPRYLIKTRGQQVTLSCSPISGHRSVSWYQQTPGQGLQFLFEYFSETQRNKGNFPGRFSGRQFSNSRSEMNVSTLELGDSALYLCASGTGIGYEQYFGPGTRLTVT.

The rearrangement links TRBV29-1 to TRBJ1-3; D gene ambiguous. Germline V gene sequence: CDR1 SQVTM, CDR2 ANQGSEA. The CDR3 totals 12 residues. V was clipped by 6 bases and J by 0 bases, with 6 bases between them. The CDR3 here is CSVPSSGNTIYF. The DNA of the CDR3 is TGCAGCGTGCCCAGCTCTGGAAACACCATATATTTT.

V usage is TRBV18 and J usage is TRBJ2-1; D remains ambiguous. The V gene lost 0 bases and the J gene lost 6 bases, with 9 bases spanning the gap. This CDR3 has 14 amino acids. From germline, CDR1 is KGHSH and CDR2 LQKENI. The CDR3 DNA is TGTGCCAGCTCACCACCCCCGTCGAGCAATGAGCAGTTCTTC. As protein: CASSPPPSSNEQFF.

The genes are TRBV19 and TRBJ2-7; 8 bases agree with TRBD2. The germline gives CDR1 LNHDA, CDR2 SQIVND (reference sequence). Trimming took 2 bases from V and 5 from J; bases not matched to a gene: 2. The CDR3 length is 13 residues. This CDR3 is CASSIIGGDEQYF. For the CDR3, the DNA is TGTGCCAGTAGTATAATCGGGGGGGACGAGCAGTACTTC.

This chain uses TRBV15 with TRBJ2-4; 9 bases match TRBD2. This CDR3 region has 16 residues. V dropped 0 bases and J dropped 4; count of bases not matched to a gene: 4. CDR1 and CDR2 (germline): LNHNV, YYDKDF (reference sequence). The CDR3 loop is CATSRDRAGGKNIQYF. The DNA of the CDR3 is TGTGCCACCAGCAGAGATCGGGCGGGGGGGAAAAACATTCAGTACTTC.

The chain couples TRBV2 to TRBJ2-7, with D tentatively TRBD2 (6 bases). Germline V lookup: CDR1 SNHLY, CDR2 FYNNEI. CDR3 length: 14 residues. Trimming shortened V by 3 bases and J by 2 bases, and 11 bases separated the two germline ends. The CDR3 DNA sequence: TGTGCCAGCAGTGAGGGCGCGGGGACCTACGAGCAGTACTTC. Protein: CASSEGAGTYEQYF.

The V and J genes are TRBV24-1 and TRBJ2-7; 8 bases are a match to TRBD2. V gave up 4 bases and J gave up 1 base; unmatched junction bases: 8. The CDR3 is made up of 16 amino acids. Germline assignment: CDR1 KGHDR and CDR2 SFDVKD. CDR3 residues: CATSDSGTRDSYEQYF. The CDR3, as DNA: TGTGCCACCAGTGACTCCGGGACTAGAGATTCCTACGAGCAGTACTTC.

The rearrangement uses TRBV30 and TRBJ2-4, with D tentatively TRBD2 (6 bases). Trimming cost V 0 bases and J 2 bases, with 17 bases left between them. Germline CDR1 and CDR2: GTSNPN and SVGIG (reference sequence). CDR3 length: 17 amino acids. In DNA form, the CDR3 reads TGTGCCTGGAGTGTAAGGTGGGGGGATACAACCAAAAACATTCAGTACTTC. This translates into CAWSVRWGDTTKNIQYF.

This rearrangement joins TRBV27 to TRBJ1-1; no clear D gene. The germline CDR1 and CDR2 sequences are MNHEY and SMNVEV (reference sequence). V lost 5 bases, J lost 0 bases, and 10 bases lay in between. The length of the CDR3 is 14 residues. CDR3 region: CASSRDILNTEAFF. DNA of the CDR3: TGTGCCAGCAGTCGGGATATCCTGAACACTGAAGCTTTCTTT.

The rearrangement joins TRBV3-1 (or the pseudogene TRBV3-2) to TRBJ2-3; 7 nucleotides line up with TRBD1. Germline lookup yields CDR1 LGHDT and CDR2 YNNKEL (reference sequence). With V trimmed by 2 bases and J by 1 base, 6 bases remained unmatched. The CDR3 totals 16 residues. The CDR3 DNA is TGTGCCAGCAGCCAAACCCAAGGGGGCGGCACAGATACGCAGTATTTT. Translating it yields CASSQTQGGGTDTQYF.

A single count supports this clone. The chain recombines TRBV20-1 with TRBJ2-5; the D gene is possibly TRBD2 (7 bases). Germline V gene sequence: CDR1 DFQATT, CDR2 SNEGSKA (reference sequence). V dropped 3 bases and J dropped 5 bases, with 19 bases sitting between them. The CDR3 runs to 15 residues. The CDR3 nucleotides are TGCAGTGCTAGTAGAACGGGGGGCCTGGGGGAGACCCAGTACTTC. Its translation: CSASRTGGLGETQYF.

The J gene is TRBJ1-1, the V gene TRBV6-2 or TRBV6-3, with TRBD1 identical over 10 bases. There are 17 residues in the CDR3. V lost 4 bases and J lost 4; bases outside the gene matches: 12. The germline gives CDR1 MNHEY, CDR2 SVGEGT. CDR3: CASSSRQGASSGTEAFF. Here the CDR3 DNA reads TGTGCCAGCAGTTCCCGACAGGGGGCGTCTTCGGGCACTGAAGCTTTCTTT.

The rearrangement joins TRBV30 to TRBJ1-5; 8 bases match TRBD1. The CDR3 length is 16 residues. V shed 1 base, J shed 1 base, and the junction held 6 bases outside the gene matches. Germline V lookup: CDR1 GTSNPN, CDR2 SVGIG (reference sequence). DNA of the CDR3: TGTGCCTGGAGTGCGAACAGGGGGAACAGCAATCAGCCCCAGCATTTT. Its protein is CAWSANRGNSNQPQHF.

This clone was counted a single time. The chain has TRBV7-2 and TRBJ1-2; 7 bases fit TRBD1. The CDR3 is made up of 14 amino acids. The germline V gene has CDR1 SGHTA and CDR2 FQGNSA. V trimming: 5 bases; J trimming: 4 bases; junction bases outside the gene matches: 7. The CDR3 is CASSTPGTVYGYTF. CDR3 in DNA: TGTGCCAGCAGCACCCCAGGGACAGTCTATGGCTACACCTTC.

DNA for the CDR3: TGTGCCAGCAGAGGTACCCCCAGGGGTGGCAATGAGCAGTTCTTC. Translated: CASRGTPRGGNEQFF. The V gene is TRBV6-5, the J gene TRBJ2-1, with D possibly TRBD1 on 6 matching bases. V dropped 6 bases and J dropped 6 bases, with 18 bases sitting between them. Per germline, CDR1 MNHEY and CDR2 SVGAGI. This CDR3 contains 15 residues.

The CDR3 protein is CASTPAGVTEAFF. CDR3 nucleotides: TGTGCCAGCACCCCAGCAGGGGTCACTGAAGCTTTCTTT. This chain links TRBV12-3 or TRBV12-4 with TRBJ1-1; tentative D call: TRBD1 (6 bases). The V gene lost 7 bases and the J gene lost 4 bases, with 13 bases spanning the gap. The CDR3 is made up of 13 amino acids.

The V and J genes are TRBV2 and TRBJ1-1; tentatively, D is TRBD1 (5 bases). The CDR3 length is 13 residues. Germline assignment: CDR1 SNHLY and CDR2 FYNNEI. The ends were cut back, 11 bases at V and 1 base at J, with 14 bases in the middle. The DNA for the CDR3 is TGTGCCGGTCACAGGACGGAGAACACTGAAGCTTTCTTT. Encoded protein: CAGHRTENTEAFF. Based on the CDR3 plus reference TRBV2 and TRBJ1-1, the full variable domain is EPEVTQTPSHQVTQMGQEVILRCVPISNHLYFYWYRQILGQKVEFLVSFYNNEISEKSEIFDDQFSVERPDGSNFTLKIRSTKLEDSAMYFCAGHRTENTEAFFGQGTRLTVV.

This sequence joins TRBV30 and TRBJ2-7; no firm D call. Per the germline V gene, CDR1 is GTSNPN and CDR2 is SVGIG (reference sequence). Trimming cost V 2 bases and J 2 bases, with 13 bases left between them. The CDR3 covers 14 residues. CDR3 sequence (DNA): TGTGCCTGGAGTCCCAGATATCCGCCCTACGAGCAGTACTTC. Its translation: CAWSPRYPPYEQYF. Using reference TRBV30 and TRBJ2-7 for the parts outside the CDR3, the full variable domain is SQTIHQWPATLVQPVGSPLSLECTVEGTSNPNLYWYRQAAGRGLQLLFYSVGIGQISSEVPQNLSASRPQDRQFILSSKKLLLSDSGFYLCAWSPRYPPYEQYFGPGTRLTVT.

The V and J genes are TRBV6-2 or TRBV6-3 and TRBJ2-5; TRBD2 might be the D (5 bases). V lost 5 bases and J 1 base, leaving 11 bases between the germline ends. The CDR3 covers 14 residues. Germline V gene data show CDR1 as MNHEY and CDR2 as SVGEGT. CDR3 residues: CASSPRAAQETQYF. CDR3 nucleotides: TGTGCCAGCAGTCCGAGGGCAGCCCAAGAGACCCAGTACTTC.

The V call is TRBV6-5, the J call TRBJ1-5; TRBD1 is a possible D gene (5 bases). CDR3 size: 15 residues. Germline values: CDR1 MNHEY, CDR2 SVGAGI. V lost 3 bases and J 2 bases, leaving 11 bases between the germline ends. Here the CDR3 DNA reads TGTGCCAGCAGTTATGGGGGGGATGGCAATCAGCCCCAGCATTTT. Translating it yields CASSYGGDGNQPQHF.

The rearrangement links TRBV27 to TRBJ1-6; possibly TRBD1 for D (5 bases). CDR3 length: 15 amino acids. In germline, CDR1 is MNHEY, CDR2 SMNVEV (reference sequence). V was clipped by 7 bases and J by 5 bases, with 15 bases between them. CDR3 in DNA: TGTGCCAGCACAACTCTCACAGGAGATAATTCACCCCTCCACTTT. Its translation: CASTTLTGDNSPLHF.

This clone was detected once. The chain is built from TRBV19 and TRBJ1-2; TRBD1 is a possible D gene (5 bases). The CDR3 totals 12 residues. CDR1 is LNHDA and CDR2 is SQIVND in the germline V gene (reference sequence). V was shortened by 4 bases and J by 2 bases, with 5 bases between the two germline ends. In DNA form, the CDR3 reads TGTGCCAGTAGTAGACAGAACTATGGCTACACCTTC. This translates into CASSRQNYGYTF.

The chain links TRBV29-1 to TRBJ2-7; D perhaps matches TRBD1 (5 bases). Trimming stripped 5 bases from V and 1 base from J, with 12 bases between. The CDR3 length is 13 residues. CDR1 and CDR2 from the germline V gene are SQVTM and ANQGSEA. The CDR3 reads CSVQARGSYEQYF. In DNA, the CDR3 is TGCAGCGTTCAGGCAAGGGGTTCCTACGAGCAGTACTTC.

The CDR3 protein is CASSQGQNTEAFF. The CDR3 nucleotides are TGTGCCAGCAGCCAAGGACAGAACACTGAAGCTTTCTTT. This sequence joins TRBV3-1 (or the pseudogene TRBV3-2) and TRBJ1-1; D ambiguous. Germline V gene sequence: CDR1 LGHDT, CDR2 YNNKEL (reference sequence). Trimming took 1 base from V and 1 from J, leaving 4 bases between them. The CDR3 loop spans 13 amino acids.